This TCR beta chain was found in a study of shared clonotypes between healthy human individuals. Whole-study findings and limits: Few donors limited the genetic and exposure-history diversity represented.

This CDR3 spans 15 amino acids. Germline CDR1 reads MDHEN; CDR2 reads SYDVKM. The V and J ends lost 4 bases and 0 bases respectively, with 11 bases between them. On this clone itself: Its matching antigen is unknown.

The protocol was immunoSEQ multiplex PCR, while the TCRdb copy is restricted to in-frame clones and leaves out a portion. The sample has about 380,000 clones, about 96% seen once; the top ten hold approximately 0.32%. Combination of CD45RO+ cells with CCR7-negative CD45RA+ TemRA cells was used for CD8 memory. Material for sequencing was memory CD8+ T cells sorted from blood. Indicated subset: CD45RO+ cells pooled with CCR7-negative TemRA cells. This TCR derives from a man aged 30 to 45 in good health. The V and J genes are TRBV28 and TRBJ2-3; no definite D call. DNA of the CDR3: TGTGCCAGCAGTTGGACGTCCCCCAGCACAGATACGCAGTATTTT. Its translation: CASSWTSPSTDTQYF.